A selection of T cell receptor beta chains follows, all from one sample in a study of T cells in Graves' hyperthyroidism and ophthalmopathy. MiXCR was run by TCRdb on the multiplex PCR reads, yielding one entry per CDR3 protein. The table has some 760,000 distinct CDR3 sequences, 13% to 15% seen once. The sequencing input was blood. The receptor source for this set is a woman in her late teens or twenties with Graves' hyperthyroidism. Both conserved end residues are part of each CDR3. D genes are given only for firm matches. The size field is filled for only some rows; it gives once, few, many or a size class.

d_call: TRBD2; cdr3_length: 13; j_call: TRBJ2-7; clone_size: .; v_call: TRBV7-9; cdr3_aa: CASSWGLAASTYF; cdr3_nt: TGTGCCAGCAGCTGGGGACTAGCAGCGAGCACGTACTTC
d_call: .; cdr3_length: 15; j_call: TRBJ1-5; clone_size: many; v_call: TRBV7-9; cdr3_aa: CASSQQGGGNQPQHF; cdr3_nt: TGTGCCAGCAGCCAACAGGGCGGAGGCAATCAGCCCCAGCATTTT
d_call: .; cdr3_length: 16; j_call: TRBJ1-3; clone_size: few; v_call: TRBV28; cdr3_aa: CASSPLYGGSGNTIYF; cdr3_nt: TGTGCCAGCAGTCCTCTGTACGGGGGGTCTGGAAACACCATATATTTT
d_call: TRBD1; cdr3_length: 13; j_call: TRBJ1-1; clone_size: .; v_call: TRBV7-3; cdr3_aa: CASSSEGAAEAFF; cdr3_nt: TGTGCCAGCAGTTCCGAGGGGGCCGCTGAAGCTTTCTTT
d_call: .; cdr3_length: 13; j_call: TRBJ1-1; clone_size: many; v_call: TRBV7-2; cdr3_aa: CASRLFWDTEAFF; cdr3_nt: TGTGCCAGCAGGTTGTTTTGGGACACTGAAGCTTTCTTT
d_call: TRBD1; cdr3_length: 14; j_call: TRBJ1-4; clone_size: many; v_call: TRBV28; cdr3_aa: CASSLDRVSEKLFF; cdr3_nt: TGTGCCAGCAGTTTGGACAGGGTCAGCGAAAAACTGTTTTTT
d_call: TRBD2; cdr3_length: 16; j_call: TRBJ2-5; clone_size: .; v_call: TRBV19; cdr3_aa: CASSILGSGRSETQYF; cdr3_nt: TGTGCCAGTAGTATTCTGGGTAGCGGGAGATCTGAGACCCAGTACTTC
d_call: .; cdr3_length: 12; j_call: TRBJ2-3; clone_size: many; v_call: TRBV29-1; cdr3_aa: CSVEGYGDTQYF; cdr3_nt: TGCAGCGTTGAAGGCTATGGGGATACGCAGTATTTT
d_call: TRBD1; cdr3_length: 16; j_call: TRBJ2-3; clone_size: many; v_call: TRBV28; cdr3_aa: CASSLLGQDGTDTQYF; cdr3_nt: TGTGCCAGCAGTTTATTGGGACAGGATGGCACAGATACGCAGTATTTT
d_call: .; cdr3_length: 18; j_call: TRBJ1-6; clone_size: few; v_call: TRBV28; cdr3_aa: CASSFPKTVSSYNSPLHF; cdr3_nt: TGTGCCAGCAGTTTTCCTAAGACCGTTAGCTCCTATAATTCACCCCTCCACTTT
d_call: .; cdr3_length: 14; j_call: TRBJ2-5; clone_size: many; v_call: TRBV27; cdr3_aa: CASSQSGGQETQYF; cdr3_nt: TGTGCCAGCAGTCAATCAGGTGGCCAAGAGACCCAGTACTTC
d_call: TRBD1; cdr3_length: 14; j_call: TRBJ1-1; clone_size: .; v_call: TRBV2; cdr3_aa: CASSADRGQGAAFF; cdr3_nt: TGTGCCAGCAGCGCCGACAGGGGCCAGGGGGCAGCTTTCTTT
d_call: .; cdr3_length: 15; j_call: TRBJ1-1; clone_size: few; v_call: TRBV12-3/TRBV12-4; cdr3_aa: CASKRLLTMNTEAFF; cdr3_nt: TGTGCCAGCAAGCGGCTCCTTACTATGAACACTGAAGCTTTCTTT
d_call: TRBD1; cdr3_length: 14; j_call: TRBJ2-5; clone_size: many; v_call: TRBV7-9; cdr3_aa: CASSSGQGWETQYF; cdr3_nt: TGTGCCAGCAGCTCGGGACAGGGATGGGAGACCCAGTACTTC
d_call: .; cdr3_length: 13; j_call: TRBJ1-2; clone_size: few; v_call: TRBV29-1; cdr3_aa: CSASGQSLYGYTF; cdr3_nt: TGCAGCGCCTCCGGACAGAGCCTCTATGGCTACACCTTC
d_call: .; cdr3_length: 12; j_call: TRBJ1-6; clone_size: .; v_call: TRBV5-6; cdr3_aa: CASSFWRSPLHF; cdr3_nt: TGTGCCAGCAGCTTCTGGCGGTCACCCCTCCACTTT
d_call: TRBD2; cdr3_length: 16; j_call: TRBJ2-3; clone_size: many; v_call: TRBV11-2; cdr3_aa: CASSSGLAGGSDTQYF; cdr3_nt: TGTGCCAGCAGCTCGGGACTAGCGGGAGGTTCAGATACGCAGTATTTT
d_call: .; cdr3_length: 12; j_call: TRBJ2-7; clone_size: few; v_call: TRBV4-1; cdr3_aa: CASSQEEDEQYF; cdr3_nt: TGCGCCAGCAGCCAAGAAGAAGACGAGCAGTACTTC
d_call: .; cdr3_length: 15; j_call: TRBJ2-7; clone_size: .; v_call: TRBV27; cdr3_aa: CASTRRAGENYEQYF; cdr3_nt: TGTGCCAGCACTCGGAGGGCAGGGGAGAACTACGAGCAGTACTTC
d_call: TRBD1; cdr3_length: 15; j_call: TRBJ2-7; clone_size: few; v_call: TRBV6-5; cdr3_aa: CASSYLGTGGREQYF; cdr3_nt: TGTGCCAGCAGTTACCTCGGGACAGGGGGTAGAGAGCAGTACTTC
d_call: .; cdr3_length: 11; j_call: TRBJ1-1; clone_size: few; v_call: TRBV7-9; cdr3_aa: CASKVGTEAFF; cdr3_nt: TGTGCCAGCAAAGTGGGCACTGAAGCTTTCTTT
d_call: .; cdr3_length: 13; j_call: TRBJ1-5; clone_size: .; v_call: TRBV28; cdr3_aa: CASSSRPLQPQHF; cdr3_nt: TGTGCCAGCAGTTCCAGGCCTCTTCAGCCCCAGCATTTT
d_call: TRBD2; cdr3_length: 13; j_call: TRBJ2-1; clone_size: .; v_call: TRBV19; cdr3_aa: CASSMGLAAEQFF; cdr3_nt: TGTGCCAGTAGTATGGGACTAGCGGCAGAGCAGTTCTTC
d_call: TRBD2; cdr3_length: 15; j_call: TRBJ2-3; clone_size: .; v_call: TRBV10-3; cdr3_aa: CAISPQRGRTDTQYF; cdr3_nt: TGTGCCATCAGTCCCCAGCGGGGTCGCACAGATACGCAGTATTTT
d_call: .; cdr3_length: 19; j_call: TRBJ2-2; clone_size: few; v_call: TRBV2; cdr3_aa: CASSECPGPSRGTPGSCFF; cdr3_nt: .
d_call: .; cdr3_length: 12; j_call: TRBJ2-7; clone_size: many; v_call: TRBV30; cdr3_aa: CAWSVGVYEQYF; cdr3_nt: TGTGCCTGGAGTGTAGGGGTCTACGAGCAGTACTTC
d_call: .; cdr3_length: 15; j_call: TRBJ2-3; clone_size: many; v_call: TRBV20-1; cdr3_aa: CSARDMERNTDTQYF; cdr3_nt: TGCAGTGCTAGAGATATGGAGCGGAACACAGATACGCAGTATTTT
d_call: .; cdr3_length: 10; j_call: TRBJ2-3; clone_size: many; v_call: TRBV30; cdr3_aa: CAGGRDTQYF; cdr3_nt: TGTGCCGGAGGTAGAGATACGCAGTATTTT
d_call: .; cdr3_length: 15; j_call: TRBJ2-7; clone_size: .; v_call: TRBV14; cdr3_aa: CASSQAGLYPHEQYF; cdr3_nt: TGTGCCAGCAGCCAAGCCGGTCTCTACCCCCACGAGCAGTACTTC
d_call: .; cdr3_length: 14; j_call: TRBJ1-1; clone_size: .; v_call: TRBV19; cdr3_aa: CATTVQGANTEAFF; cdr3_nt: TGTGCCACCACGGTACAGGGAGCTAACACTGAAGCTTTCTTT
d_call: .; cdr3_length: 16; j_call: TRBJ1-1; clone_size: .; v_call: TRBV11-1; cdr3_aa: CASSPRGPPRNTEAFF; cdr3_nt: TGTGCCAGCAGCCCTCGGGGTCCGCCTCGAAACACTGAAGCTTTCTTT
d_call: .; cdr3_length: 15; j_call: TRBJ2-1; clone_size: few; v_call: TRBV6-1; cdr3_aa: CASGGRDGDDNEQFF; cdr3_nt: TGTGCCAGCGGGGGCCGGGACGGGGATGACAATGAGCAGTTCTTC
d_call: .; cdr3_length: 15; j_call: TRBJ1-4; clone_size: few; v_call: TRBV12-3/TRBV12-4; cdr3_aa: CASSFGLGQDEKLFF; cdr3_nt: TGTGCCAGCAGTTTTGGGTTAGGGCAGGATGAAAAACTGTTTTTT
d_call: .; cdr3_length: 13; j_call: TRBJ1-5; clone_size: many; v_call: TRBV10-3; cdr3_aa: CAISENRDQPQHF; cdr3_nt: TGTGCCATCAGTGAAAACCGGGATCAGCCCCAGCATTTT
d_call: .; cdr3_length: 18; j_call: TRBJ1-1; clone_size: few; v_call: TRBV5-6; cdr3_aa: CASSLEVTTRTVNTEAFF; cdr3_nt: TGTGCCAGCAGCTTGGAAGTCACGACTCGCACCGTGAACACTGAAGCTTTCTTT
d_call: TRBD1; cdr3_length: 15; j_call: TRBJ2-2; clone_size: few; v_call: TRBV6-1; cdr3_aa: CASSRDRGQVGELFF; cdr3_nt: TGTGCCAGCAGTCGGGACAGGGGGCAGGTCGGGGAGCTGTTTTTT
d_call: .; cdr3_length: 15; j_call: TRBJ2-6; clone_size: many; v_call: TRBV6-1; cdr3_aa: CASGVRGSGANVLTF; cdr3_nt: TGTGCCAGCGGCGTGCGGGGATCCGGGGCCAACGTCCTGACTTTC
d_call: .; cdr3_length: 16; j_call: TRBJ2-5; clone_size: .; v_call: TRBV6-1; cdr3_aa: CASGRPFSVRKETQYF; cdr3_nt: TGTGCCAGCGGACGACCCTTTTCTGTTCGTAAGGAGACCCAGTACTTC
d_call: TRBD1; cdr3_length: 13; j_call: TRBJ1-2; clone_size: .; v_call: TRBV19; cdr3_aa: CASRGTGTSGYTF; cdr3_nt: TGTGCCAGTAGGGGGACAGGGACATCTGGCTACACCTTC
d_call: .; cdr3_length: 15; j_call: TRBJ2-1; clone_size: .; v_call: TRBV5-1; cdr3_aa: CASSSDPGLYNEQFF; cdr3_nt: TGCGCCAGCAGCTCCGACCCCGGACTTTACAATGAGCAGTTCTTC
d_call: TRBD2; cdr3_length: 14; j_call: TRBJ2-7; clone_size: .; v_call: TRBV10-3; cdr3_aa: CAISGSSGNAEQYF; cdr3_nt: TGTGCCATCAGTGGCTCTAGCGGGAACGCCGAGCAGTACTTC
d_call: .; cdr3_length: 14; j_call: TRBJ2-5; clone_size: few; v_call: TRBV6-2/TRBV6-3; cdr3_aa: CASSYSDRQETQYF; cdr3_nt: TGTGCCAGCAGTTACTCCGACAGGCAAGAGACCCAGTACTTC
d_call: TRBD1; cdr3_length: 14; j_call: TRBJ2-5; clone_size: many; v_call: TRBV20-1; cdr3_aa: CSAEGTGDRETQYF; cdr3_nt: TGCAGTGCGGAGGGGACAGGGGATCGGGAGACCCAGTACTTC